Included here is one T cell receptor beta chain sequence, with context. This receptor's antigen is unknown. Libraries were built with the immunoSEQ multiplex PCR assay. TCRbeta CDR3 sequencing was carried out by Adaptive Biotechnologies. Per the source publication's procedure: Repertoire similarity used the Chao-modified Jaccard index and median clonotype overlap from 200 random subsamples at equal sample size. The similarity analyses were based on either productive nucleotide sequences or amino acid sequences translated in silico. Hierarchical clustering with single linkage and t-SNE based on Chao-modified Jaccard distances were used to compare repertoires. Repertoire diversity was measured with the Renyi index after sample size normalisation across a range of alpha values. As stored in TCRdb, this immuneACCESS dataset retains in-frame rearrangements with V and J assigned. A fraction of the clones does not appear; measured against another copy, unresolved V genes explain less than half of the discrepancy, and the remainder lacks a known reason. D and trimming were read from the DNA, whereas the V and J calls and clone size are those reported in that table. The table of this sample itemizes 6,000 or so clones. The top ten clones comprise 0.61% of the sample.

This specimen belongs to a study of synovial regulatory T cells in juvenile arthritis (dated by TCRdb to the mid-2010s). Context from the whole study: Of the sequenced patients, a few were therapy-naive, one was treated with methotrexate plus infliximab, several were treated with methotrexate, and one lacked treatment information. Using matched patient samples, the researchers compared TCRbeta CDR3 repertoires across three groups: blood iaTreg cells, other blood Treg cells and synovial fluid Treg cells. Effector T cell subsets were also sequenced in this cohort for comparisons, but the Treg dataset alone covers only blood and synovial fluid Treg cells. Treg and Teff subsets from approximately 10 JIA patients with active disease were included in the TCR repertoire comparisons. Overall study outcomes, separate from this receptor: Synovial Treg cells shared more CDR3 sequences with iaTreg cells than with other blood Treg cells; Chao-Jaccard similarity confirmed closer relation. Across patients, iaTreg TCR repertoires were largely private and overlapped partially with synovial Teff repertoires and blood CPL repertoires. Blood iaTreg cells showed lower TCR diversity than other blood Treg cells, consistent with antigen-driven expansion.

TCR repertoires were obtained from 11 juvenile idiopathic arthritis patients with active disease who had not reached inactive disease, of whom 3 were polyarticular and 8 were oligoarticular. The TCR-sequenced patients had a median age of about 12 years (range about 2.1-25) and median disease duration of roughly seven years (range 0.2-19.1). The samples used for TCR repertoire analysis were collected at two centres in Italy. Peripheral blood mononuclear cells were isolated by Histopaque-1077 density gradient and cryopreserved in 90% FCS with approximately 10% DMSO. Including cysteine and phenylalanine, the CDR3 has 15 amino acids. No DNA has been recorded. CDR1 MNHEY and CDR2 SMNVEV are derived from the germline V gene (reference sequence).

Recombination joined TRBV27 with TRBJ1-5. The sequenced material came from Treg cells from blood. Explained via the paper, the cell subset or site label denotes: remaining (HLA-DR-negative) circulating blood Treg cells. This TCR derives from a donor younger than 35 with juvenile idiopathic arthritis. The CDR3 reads CASRFLGGSNQPQHF.